The sequence of this TCR beta chain was determined in a study of cytomegalovirus exposure and HLA in healthy donors. General observations from the study: Looking again later, the authors saw that most CMV-associated TCR beta chains seemed HLA-restricted. Fewer N-insertions (relative to the approximately 700-donor mean) were reportedly seen in an Asian-associated ancestry cluster in a later analysis. Testing in vitro showed a few CMV-associated chains specific for CMV antigens.

About this clone itself: The antigen remains undetermined.

In germline, CDR1 is SGDLS, CDR2 YYNGEE. The CDR3 is 16 residues long. With 0 bases clipped from V and 0 bases from J, the junction kept 5 bases outside the gene matches. Both 60 Vbeta primers and 13 Jbeta primers went into the PCR. Profiling relied on immunoSEQ multiplex PCR, and the TCRdb table lists in-frame clones only, not all of them. The table lists 150,000 to 200,000 clones, around 80% of them singletons, with roughly 0.99% in the top ten. The V call is TRBV9, the J call TRBJ2-7, with 8 bases aligning to TRBD2. This TCR came from a woman in her thirties or forties in good health and CMV-seronegative. Sequencing was carried out using PBMCs. The CDR3 protein is CASSVGGGTSSYEQYF. CDR3 sequence (DNA): TGTGCCAGCAGCGTAGGGGGGGGGACTAGCTCCTACGAGCAGTACTTC.